Below are 23 T cell receptor beta chains sequenced from a single sample in a study of cytomegalovirus exposure and HLA in healthy donors (TCRdb year 2017). Libraries were constructed by the immunoSEQ multiplex PCR assay. For the multiplex PCR, a mixture combining 60 forward primers for TCR Vbeta segments and 13 reverse primers for TCR Jbeta segments was used. TCRdb obtained this table from immuneACCESS and retained in-frame rearrangements with V and J assigned. These tables miss some clones; where compared with another copy, unresolved V genes account for less than half of the shortfall, and the remainder is unexplained. For this sample the table gives about 120,000 clones, of which 70% to 90% were detected only once. The top ten clonotypes cover about 1.8% of the sample. Sequences were obtained from PBMCs. The receptors shown here come from a man in his forties in good health and CMV-seronegative.

This sequence joins TRBV28 and TRBJ1-1, with 8 bases lining up with TRBD1. The germline V gene has CDR1 MDHEN and CDR2 SYDVKM. The CDR3 has 15 amino acids. V was pared by 2 bases and J by 1 base, with 3 bases of the junction left unmatched. The CDR3: CASSLGGTGNTEAFF. The CDR3, as DNA: TGTGCCAGCAGTTTAGGGGGGACAGGGAACACTGAAGCTTTCTTT.

The chain couples TRBV7-3 to TRBJ2-3; TRBD2 matches 13 bases. Germline V gene lookup returns CDR1 SGHTA and CDR2 FQGTGA. CDR3 size: 17 residues. Trimming removed 5 bases from V and 0 bases from J; junction bases left unmatched: 5. The CDR3 bases are TGTGCCAGCAGCGAGCGGGGACTAGCGGGAAGCACAGATACGCAGTATTTT. Protein: CASSERGLAGSTDTQYF.

The gene calls are TRBV7-2 and TRBJ2-5; D is perhaps TRBD2 (5 bases). The germline V and J ends were trimmed by 3 bases and 5 bases, with 13 bases remaining between them. The length of the CDR3 is 14 residues. Germline CDR1 SGHTA, CDR2 FQGNSA. Here the CDR3 DNA reads TGTGCCAGCAGCTTCGGGGATCTTAGCGAGACCCAGTACTTC. Amino acid sequence: CASSFGDLSETQYF. Variable domain in full (rest from reference TRBV7-2 and TRBJ2-5): GAGVSQSPSNKVTEKGKDVELRCDPISGHTALYWYRQSLGQGLEFLIYFQGNSAPDKSGLPSDRFSAERTGGSVSTLTIQRTQQEDSAVYLCASSFGDLSETQYFGPGTRLLVL.

The chain recombines TRBV5-6 with TRBJ2-7, with 10 bases fitting TRBD2. Unmatched junction bases numbered 8, after V lost 2 bases and J lost 3 bases. The germline CDR1 and CDR2 sequences are SGHDT and YYEEEE. CDR3 size: 16 residues. CDR3 DNA: TGTGCCAGCAGCTTTAGAGGTAGCGGGAGGAACTACGAGCAGTACTTC. Its translation: CASSFRGSGRNYEQYF.

A few counts support this clone. The CDR3 region has the DNA TGTGCCAGCAGTGAATTTACCCGACAGCAAGAGACCCAGTACTTC. It is translated as CASSEFTRQQETQYF. The genes are TRBV25-1 and TRBJ2-5; the D gene is possibly TRBD1 (5 bases). Germline-derived CDR1 and CDR2 are MGHDK and SYGVNS. Deletions cut 1 base from V and 2 bases from J, with 11 bases between. The CDR3 contains 15 residues.

This clone was seen a few times. Here the CDR3 reads CAWRRRGGTDTQYF. DNA for the CDR3: TGTGCCTGGAGGCGAAGGGGTGGCACAGATACGCAGTATTTT. The chain employs TRBV30 and TRBJ2-3, with TRBD1 as a possible D gene (5 bases). The CDR3 has 14 residues. V was pared by 3 bases and J by 1 base, with 11 bases between. Germline V lookup: CDR1 GTSNPN, CDR2 SVGIG (reference sequence).

Only a few counts were recorded for this clone. V gene TRBV27 combines with J gene TRBJ1-2; D not resolved. This CDR3 is 12 amino acids long. V shed 5 bases and J shed 5 bases, with 9 bases lying between them. Germline CDR1 MNHEY, CDR2 SMNVEV (reference sequence). The CDR3 coding sequence is TGTGCCAGCAGTGACAATTTTTATGGCTACACCTTC. Amino acid sequence: CASSDNFYGYTF.

This clone was seen a handful of times. This chain uses TRBV7-2 with TRBJ2-7; weak D call: TRBD2 (6 bases). The germline CDR1 and CDR2 sequences are SGHTA and FQGNSA. Between the trimmed V and J ends, which lost 5 bases and 0 bases, there was a span of 11 bases. The CDR3 extends over 14 amino acids. CDR3 bases: TGTGCCAGCAGCATTAGCGGTTTCTCCTACGAGCAGTACTTC. Translation: CASSISGFSYEQYF.

The J gene is TRBJ2-5, the V gene TRBV5-6, with 9 bases aligning to TRBD2. Judging by the DNA end, TRBJ2-7 fits better; the J call may be wrong. The CDR3 spans 15 residues. CDR1 is SGHDT and CDR2 is YYEEEE in the germline V gene. CDR3 in amino acids: CASSKPGLAFYEQYF. CDR3 nucleotide sequence: TGTGCCAGCAGCAAACCGGGACTAGCCTTCTACGAGCAGTACTTC.

J is TRBJ2-2 and V is TRBV7-2; D not resolved. This CDR3 spans 16 amino acids. V was clipped by 1 base and J by 0 bases, with 9 bases between them. Germline V gene data show CDR1 as SGHTA and CDR2 as FQGNSA. The DNA of the CDR3 is TGTGCCAGCAGCTTAGTTTTATTTACGAACACCGGGGAGCTGTTTTTT. This translates into CASSLVLFTNTGELFF.

This chain joins TRBV7-9 and TRBJ1-5; D is ambiguous. Trimming pared 5 bases from V and 0 bases from J, leaving 11 bases between. The CDR3 contains 15 residues. Germline V CDR1 and CDR2: SEHNR, FQNEAQ (reference sequence). The CDR3 coding sequence is TGTGCCAGCAGCCTGGGAGGGAATAGCAATCAGCCCCAGCATTTT. Translating it yields CASSLGGNSNQPQHF. Based on the CDR3 plus reference TRBV7-9 and TRBJ1-5, the full variable domain is DTGVSQNPRHKITKRGQNVTFRCDPISEHNRLYWYRQTLGQGPEFLTYFQNEAQLEKSRLLSDRFSAERPKGSFSTLEIQRTEQGDSAMYLCASSLGGNSNQPQHFGDGTRLSIL.

The chain is built from TRBV20-1 and TRBJ2-7; tentative D call: TRBD2 (5 bases). V lost 8 bases and J 3 bases, leaving 8 bases between the germline ends. CDR1 is DFQATT, CDR2 SNEGSKA, per germline (reference sequence). The CDR3 is 10 amino acids. The chain's CDR3 is CSLGGYEQYF. The CDR3 DNA reads as TGCAGTCTTGGAGGCTACGAGCAGTACTTC.

The rearrangement joins TRBV28 to TRBJ1-1; tentative D call: TRBD1 (6 bases). V lost 6 bases and J lost 0, with 14 bases in between. Germline loops: CDR1 MDHEN, CDR2 SYDVKM. CDR3 length: 15 residues. CDR3 in amino acids: CASSQADRLNTEAFF. The CDR3 nucleotides are TGTGCCAGCAGCCAGGCCGACAGGTTGAACACTGAAGCTTTCTTT.

This clone was seen a handful of times. J is TRBJ1-1 and V is TRBV19, with D maybe TRBD1 (6 bases). The V and J ends lost 3 bases and 5 bases respectively, with 7 bases between them. The CDR3 loop spans 12 amino acids. The germline V gene has CDR1 LNHDA and CDR2 SQIVND (reference sequence). CDR3 sequence: CASSMRGTEAFF. The DNA for the CDR3 is TGTGCCAGTAGTATGAGGGGGACTGAAGCTTTCTTT.

The CDR3 DNA sequence: TGTGCCAGCAGCTACTTACCGAATGAAGCTTTCTTT. Its translation is CASSYLPNEAFF. V and J are TRBV7-6 and TRBJ1-1; D gene uncertain. Trimming took 4 bases from V and 7 from J, leaving 10 bases between them. Germline V lookup: CDR1 SGHVS, CDR2 FNYEAQ. CDR3 length equals 12 residues.

This clone was picked up a small number of times. The rearrangement joins TRBV28 to TRBJ1-2, with D maybe TRBD1 (6 bases). V gave up 3 bases and J gave up 4 bases, with 15 bases separating them. Germline loops: CDR1 MDHEN, CDR2 SYDVKM. The CDR3 loop spans 15 amino acids. The CDR3 loop is CASSFARTASYGYTF. The CDR3, as DNA: TGTGCCAGCAGTTTCGCTAGGACAGCGTCCTATGGCTACACCTTC.

The rearrangement uses TRBV28 and TRBJ1-4; D not certain. The ends were cut back, 6 bases at V and 4 bases at J, with 12 bases in the middle. The CDR3 runs to 14 residues. Germline V gene sequence: CDR1 MDHEN, CDR2 SYDVKM. This chain's CDR3 is CASSRLSGNEKLFF. CDR3 nucleotides: TGTGCCAGCAGCCGCCTGTCCGGTAATGAAAAACTGTTTTTT.

The chain recombines TRBV11-3 with TRBJ2-2; a weak D match, TRBD2 (6 bases). There are 16 residues in the CDR3. The V gene lost 3 bases and the J gene lost 4 bases, with 15 bases spanning the gap. Germline lookup yields CDR1 SGHNT and CDR2 YENEEA. In DNA form, the CDR3 reads TGTGCCAGCAGCTTGGGACTTCGCGTGGGCACCGGGGAGCTGTTTTTT. This encodes CASSLGLRVGTGELFF.

The gene calls are TRBV9 and TRBJ1-3; the D gene is possibly TRBD1 (5 bases). The CDR3 covers 15 residues. In germline, CDR1 is SGDLS, CDR2 YYNGEE. Trimming left V 0 bases short and J 0 bases short, with 7 bases between. CDR3 nucleotide sequence: TGTGCCAGCAGCGTAGCTACAGGCTCTGGAAACACCATATATTTT. It codes for CASSVATGSGNTIYF.

The chain recombines TRBV19 with TRBJ1-1; D perhaps matches TRBD1 (5 bases). There are 16 residues in the CDR3. Germline V gives CDR1 LNHDA, CDR2 SQIVND (reference sequence). V lost 5 bases to trimming and J lost 1 base, with 17 bases between them. This CDR3 is CASSLHYRRPNTEAFF. DNA of the CDR3: TGTGCCAGTAGTCTACACTACAGGAGACCGAACACTGAAGCTTTCTTT.

About this clone itself: Other DNA sequences in the sample encode the same CDR3. This rearrangement joins TRBV18 to TRBJ2-2; 9 nucleotides agree with TRBD1. Unmatched junction bases numbered 4, after V lost 3 bases and J lost 2 bases. Germline V lookup: CDR1 KGHSH, CDR2 LQKENI. CDR3 length: 16 amino acids. CDR3 DNA: TGTGCCAGCTCACCCCCGACAGGGGGAAACACCGGGGAGCTGTTTTTT. It specifies CASSPPTGGNTGELFF.

A word on this clone: An end of the junction does not agree with germline; a read error may underlie this. V is TRBV28 and J is TRBJ2-7; 8 bases are a match to TRBD1. CDR3 length equals 14 residues. Per germline, CDR1 MDHEN and CDR2 SYDVKM. CDR3 sequence reads: CASSFQGATYQQYF. In DNA, the CDR3 is TGTGCCAGCAGTTTTCAGGGGGCAACCTACCAGCAGTACTTC.

As regards this clone: Without the conserved terminal phenylalanine or tryptophan, this CDR3 likely stems from a read error. CDR3 DNA: TGTGCCAGCTCCCGGCAGGGATTTCAGCCCCAGCATCTT. It is translated as CASSRQGFQPQHL. The V gene is TRBV27, the J gene TRBJ1-5; possibly TRBD1 for D (5 bases). CDR1 MNHEY and CDR2 SMNVEV come from the germline V gene (reference sequence). CDR3 size: 13 residues. V was trimmed by 8 bases and J by 6 bases, leaving 14 bases between them.